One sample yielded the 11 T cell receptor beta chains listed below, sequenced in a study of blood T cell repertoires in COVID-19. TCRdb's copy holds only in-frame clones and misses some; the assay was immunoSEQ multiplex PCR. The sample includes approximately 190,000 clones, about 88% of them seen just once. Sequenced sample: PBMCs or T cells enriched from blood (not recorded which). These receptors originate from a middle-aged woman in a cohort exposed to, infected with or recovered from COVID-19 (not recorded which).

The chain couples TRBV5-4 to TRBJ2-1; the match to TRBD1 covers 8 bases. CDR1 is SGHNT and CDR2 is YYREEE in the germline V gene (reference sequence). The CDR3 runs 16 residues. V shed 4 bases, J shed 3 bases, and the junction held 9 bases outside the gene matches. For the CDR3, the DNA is TGTGCCAGCAGCGCACCTCCGGGACAGGACTACAATGAGCAGTTCTTC. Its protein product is CASSAPPGQDYNEQFF. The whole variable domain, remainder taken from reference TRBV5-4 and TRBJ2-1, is ETGVTQSPTHLIKTRGQQVTLRCSSQSGHNTVSWYQQALGQGPQFIFQYYREEENGRGNFPPRFSGLQFPNYSSELNVNALELDDSALYLCASSAPPGQDYNEQFFGPGTRLTVL.

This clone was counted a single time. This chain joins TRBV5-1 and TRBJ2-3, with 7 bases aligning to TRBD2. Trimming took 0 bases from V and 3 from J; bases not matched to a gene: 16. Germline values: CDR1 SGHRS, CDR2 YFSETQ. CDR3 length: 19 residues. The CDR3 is CASSLGVLAAYLGTDTQYF. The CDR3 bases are TGCGCCAGCAGCTTGGGGGTCCTAGCGGCTTACCTTGGGACAGATACGCAGTATTTT.

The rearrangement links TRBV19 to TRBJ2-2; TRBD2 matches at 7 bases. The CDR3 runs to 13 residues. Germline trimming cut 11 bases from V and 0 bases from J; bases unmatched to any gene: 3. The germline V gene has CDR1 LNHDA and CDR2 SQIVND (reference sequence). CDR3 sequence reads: CAGGLANTGELFF. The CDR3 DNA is TGTGCCGGAGGACTAGCGAACACCGGGGAGCTGTTTTTT.

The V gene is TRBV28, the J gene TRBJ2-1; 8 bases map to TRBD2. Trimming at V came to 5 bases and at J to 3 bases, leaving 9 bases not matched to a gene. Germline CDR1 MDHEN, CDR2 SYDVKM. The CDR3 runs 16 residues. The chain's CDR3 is CASSPTGTSSYNEQFF. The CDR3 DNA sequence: TGTGCCAGCAGTCCAACCGGGACTAGTAGCTACAATGAGCAGTTCTTC.

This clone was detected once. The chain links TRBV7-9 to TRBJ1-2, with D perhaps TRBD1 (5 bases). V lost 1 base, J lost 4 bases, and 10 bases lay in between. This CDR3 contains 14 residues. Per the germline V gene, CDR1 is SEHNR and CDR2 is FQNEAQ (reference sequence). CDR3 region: CASSLGGGAYGYTF. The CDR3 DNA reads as TGTGCCAGCAGCTTAGGTGGAGGGGCCTATGGCTACACCTTC.

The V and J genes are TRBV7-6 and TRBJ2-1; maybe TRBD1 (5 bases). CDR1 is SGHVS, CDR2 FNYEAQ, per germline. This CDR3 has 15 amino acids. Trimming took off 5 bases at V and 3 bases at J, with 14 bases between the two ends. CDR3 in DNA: TGTGCCAGCAGCGAGACAGCGAGTTACTACAATGAGCAGTTCTTC. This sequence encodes CASSETASYYNEQFF.

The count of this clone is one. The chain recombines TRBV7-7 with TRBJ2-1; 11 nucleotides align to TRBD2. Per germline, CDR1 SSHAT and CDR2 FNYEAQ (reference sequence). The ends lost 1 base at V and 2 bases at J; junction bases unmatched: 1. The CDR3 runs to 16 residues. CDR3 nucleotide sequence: TGTGCCAGCAGCTTAGAACTAGCGGGGGCCTACAATGAGCAGTTCTTC. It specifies CASSLELAGAYNEQFF.

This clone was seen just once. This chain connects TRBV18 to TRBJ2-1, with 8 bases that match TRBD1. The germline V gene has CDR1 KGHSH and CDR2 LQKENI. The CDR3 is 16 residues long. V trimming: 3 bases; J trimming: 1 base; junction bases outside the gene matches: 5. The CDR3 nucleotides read TGTGCCAGCTCACCGCCGGACAGGGCATCCTACAATGAGCAGTTCTTC. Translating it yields CASSPPDRASYNEQFF.

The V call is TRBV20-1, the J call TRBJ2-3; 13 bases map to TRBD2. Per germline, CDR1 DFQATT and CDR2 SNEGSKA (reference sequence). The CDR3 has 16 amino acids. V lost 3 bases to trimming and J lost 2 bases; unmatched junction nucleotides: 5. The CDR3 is CSASGGLAGLTDTQYF. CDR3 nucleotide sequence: TGCAGTGCTAGTGGGGGACTAGCGGGACTCACAGATACGCAGTATTTT.

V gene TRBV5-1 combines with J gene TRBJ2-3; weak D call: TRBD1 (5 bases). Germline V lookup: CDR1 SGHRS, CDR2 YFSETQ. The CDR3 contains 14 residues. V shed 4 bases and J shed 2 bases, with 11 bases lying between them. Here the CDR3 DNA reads TGCGCCAGCAGCCCAAGGGGATACACAGATACGCAGTATTTT. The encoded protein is CASSPRGYTDTQYF.

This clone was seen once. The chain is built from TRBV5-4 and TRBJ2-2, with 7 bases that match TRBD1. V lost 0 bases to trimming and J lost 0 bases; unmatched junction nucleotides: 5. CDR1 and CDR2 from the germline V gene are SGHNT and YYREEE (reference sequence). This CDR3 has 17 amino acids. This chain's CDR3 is CASSLDRGYSNTGELFF. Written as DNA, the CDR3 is TGTGCCAGCAGCTTGGACAGGGGCTACTCGAACACCGGGGAGCTGTTTTTT.